The present T cell receptor beta chain was sequenced within a study of shared clonotypes between healthy human individuals. Study-wide context: Samples came from a couple of female and three male donors aged 18 to 49.

Per germline, CDR1 SGHAT and CDR2 FQNNGV. After removal of 0 bases from V and 7 bases from J, the junction contained 4 bases not matched to a gene. CDR3 size: 14 residues. Only in-frame clones appear in the TCRdb table, and some are missing; sequencing was by immunoSEQ multiplex PCR. The repertoire holds more than 2,000,000 clones, around 94% seen once, with 0.11% to 0.15% in the top ten. The chain is built from TRBV11-2 and TRBJ2-7, with 9 bases identical to TRBD2. Sequences were obtained from naive CD4+ T cells sorted from blood. Subset denoted: CD45RA+ positively selected. The origin of this receptor is a man between 18 and 29 years old in good health. This CDR3 reads CASSLDLLAGEQYF. The CDR3 DNA reads TGTGCCAGCAGCTTAGATCTGCTAGCGGGGGAGCAGTACTTC.